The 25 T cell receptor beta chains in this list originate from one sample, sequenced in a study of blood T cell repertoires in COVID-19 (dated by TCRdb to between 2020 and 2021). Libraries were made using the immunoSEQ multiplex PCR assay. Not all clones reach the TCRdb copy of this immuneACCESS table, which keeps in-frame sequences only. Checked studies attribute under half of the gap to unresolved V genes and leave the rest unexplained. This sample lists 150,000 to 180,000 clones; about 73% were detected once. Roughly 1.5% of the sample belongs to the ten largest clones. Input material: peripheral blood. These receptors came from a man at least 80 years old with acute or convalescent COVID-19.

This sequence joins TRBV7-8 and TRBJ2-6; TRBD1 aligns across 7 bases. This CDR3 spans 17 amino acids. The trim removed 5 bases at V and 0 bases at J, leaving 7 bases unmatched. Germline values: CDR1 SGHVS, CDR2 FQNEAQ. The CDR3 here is CASSPGQVSSGANVLTF. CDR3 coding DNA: TGTGCCAGCAGCCCCGGACAGGTTAGCTCTGGGGCCAACGTCCTGACTTTC.

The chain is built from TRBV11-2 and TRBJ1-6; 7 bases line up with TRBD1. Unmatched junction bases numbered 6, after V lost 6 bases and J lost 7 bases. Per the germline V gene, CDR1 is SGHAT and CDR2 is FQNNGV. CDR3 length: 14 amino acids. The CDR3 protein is CASSSGTANSPLHF. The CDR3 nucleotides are TGTGCCAGCAGTTCCGGGACAGCGAATTCACCCCTCCACTTT.

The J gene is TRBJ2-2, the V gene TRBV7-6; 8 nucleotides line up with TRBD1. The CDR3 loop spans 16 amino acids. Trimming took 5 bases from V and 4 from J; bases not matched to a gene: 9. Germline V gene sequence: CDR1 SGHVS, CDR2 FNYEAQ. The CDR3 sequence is CASSPPGQVSTGELFF. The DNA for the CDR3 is TGTGCCAGCAGCCCTCCGGGACAGGTTTCCACCGGGGAGCTGTTTTTT.

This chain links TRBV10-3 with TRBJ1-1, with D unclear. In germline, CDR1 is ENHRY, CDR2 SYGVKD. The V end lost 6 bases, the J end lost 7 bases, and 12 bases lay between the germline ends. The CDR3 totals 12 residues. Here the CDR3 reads CAIRTEGVEAFF. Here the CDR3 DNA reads TGTGCCATCAGGACCGAGGGAGTTGAAGCTTTCTTT.

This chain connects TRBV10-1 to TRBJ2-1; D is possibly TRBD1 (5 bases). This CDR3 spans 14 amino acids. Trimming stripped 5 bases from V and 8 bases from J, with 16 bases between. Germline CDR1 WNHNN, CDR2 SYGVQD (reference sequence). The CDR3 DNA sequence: TGCGCCAGCAGTTCCCCGCAGGGTTCGGATGAGCAGTTCTTC. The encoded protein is CASSSPQGSDEQFF.

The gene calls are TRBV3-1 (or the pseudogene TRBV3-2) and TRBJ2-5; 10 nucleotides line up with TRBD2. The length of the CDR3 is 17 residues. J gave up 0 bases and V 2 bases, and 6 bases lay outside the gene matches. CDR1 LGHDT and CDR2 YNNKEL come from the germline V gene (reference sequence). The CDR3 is CASSQSSGGTYQETQYF. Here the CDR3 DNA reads TGTGCCAGCAGCCAAAGTAGCGGGGGGACGTACCAAGAGACCCAGTACTTC.

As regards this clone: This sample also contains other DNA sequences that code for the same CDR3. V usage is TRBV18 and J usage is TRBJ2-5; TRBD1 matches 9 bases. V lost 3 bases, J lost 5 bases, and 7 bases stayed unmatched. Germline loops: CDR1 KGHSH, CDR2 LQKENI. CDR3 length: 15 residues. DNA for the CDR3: TGTGCCAGCTCACCTCGGACAGGGGAGGGGGAGACCCAGTACTTC. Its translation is CASSPRTGEGETQYF.

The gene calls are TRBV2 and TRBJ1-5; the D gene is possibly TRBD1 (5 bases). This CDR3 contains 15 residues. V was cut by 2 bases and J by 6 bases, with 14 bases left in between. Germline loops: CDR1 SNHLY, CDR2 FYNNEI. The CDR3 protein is CASSELGFRAQPQHF. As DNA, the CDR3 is TGTGCCAGCAGTGAATTGGGCTTCAGGGCTCAGCCCCAGCATTTT.

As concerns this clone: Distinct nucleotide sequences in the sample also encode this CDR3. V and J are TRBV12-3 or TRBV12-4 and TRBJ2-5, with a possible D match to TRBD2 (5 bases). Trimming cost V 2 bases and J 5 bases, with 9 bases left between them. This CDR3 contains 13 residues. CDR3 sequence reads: CASSLKRRETQYF. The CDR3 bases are TGTGCCAGCAGTTTAAAACGGAGGGAGACCCAGTACTTC.

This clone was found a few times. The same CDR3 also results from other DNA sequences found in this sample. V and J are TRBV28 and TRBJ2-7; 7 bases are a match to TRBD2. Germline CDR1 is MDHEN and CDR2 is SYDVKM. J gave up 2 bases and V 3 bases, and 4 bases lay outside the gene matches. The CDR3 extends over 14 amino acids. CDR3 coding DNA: TGTGCCAGCAGTTTGGGAGGGCCTCCCTACGAGCAGTACGTC. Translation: CASSLGGPPYEQYV.

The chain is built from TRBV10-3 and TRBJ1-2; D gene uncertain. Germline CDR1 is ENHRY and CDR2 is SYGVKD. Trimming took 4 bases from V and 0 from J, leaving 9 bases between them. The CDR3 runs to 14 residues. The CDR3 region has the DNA TGTGCCATCAGTGCCCGTGAGGCTAACTATGGCTACACCTTC. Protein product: CAISAREANYGYTF.

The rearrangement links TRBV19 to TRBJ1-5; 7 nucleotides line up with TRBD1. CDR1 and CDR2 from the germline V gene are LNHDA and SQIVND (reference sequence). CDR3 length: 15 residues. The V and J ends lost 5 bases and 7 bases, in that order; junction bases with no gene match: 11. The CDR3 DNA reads TGTGCCAGTAGTCCTCCTCCCAGGGGGGACCAGCCCCAGCATTTT. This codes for CASSPPPRGDQPQHF. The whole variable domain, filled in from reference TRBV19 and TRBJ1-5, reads DGGITQSPKYLFRKEGQNVTLSCEQNLNHDAMYWYRQDPGQGLRLIYYSQIVNDFQKGDIAEGYSVSREKKESFPLTVTSAQKNPTAFYLCASSPPPRGDQPQHFGDGTRLSIL.

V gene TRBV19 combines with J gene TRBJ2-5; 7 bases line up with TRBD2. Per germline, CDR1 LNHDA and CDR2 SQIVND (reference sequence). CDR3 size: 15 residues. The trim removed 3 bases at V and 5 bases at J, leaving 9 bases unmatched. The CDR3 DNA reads TGTGCCAGTAGTATGAGTGGAGGTAGCGGGGAGACCCAGTACTTC. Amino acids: CASSMSGGSGETQYF.

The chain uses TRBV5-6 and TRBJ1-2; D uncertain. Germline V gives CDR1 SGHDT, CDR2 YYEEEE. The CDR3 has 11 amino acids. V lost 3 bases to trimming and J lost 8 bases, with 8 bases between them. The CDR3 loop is CASSYSGGYTF. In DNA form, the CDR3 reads TGTGCCAGCAGCTACAGCGGGGGCTACACCTTC.

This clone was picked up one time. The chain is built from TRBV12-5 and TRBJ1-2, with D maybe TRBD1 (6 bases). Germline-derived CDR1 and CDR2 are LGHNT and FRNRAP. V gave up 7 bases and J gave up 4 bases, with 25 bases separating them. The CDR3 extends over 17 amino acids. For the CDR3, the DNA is TGTGCTAGTGCTCAAAGGGGACGACAGGCCCTATTCTATGGCTACACCTTC. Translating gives CASAQRGRQALFYGYTF.

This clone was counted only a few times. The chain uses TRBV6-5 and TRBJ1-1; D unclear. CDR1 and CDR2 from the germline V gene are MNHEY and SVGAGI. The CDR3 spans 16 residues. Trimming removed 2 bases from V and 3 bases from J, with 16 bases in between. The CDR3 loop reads CASSYRSVKSDTEAFF. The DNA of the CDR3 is TGTGCCAGCAGTTACCGATCCGTGAAGTCGGACACTGAAGCTTTCTTT.

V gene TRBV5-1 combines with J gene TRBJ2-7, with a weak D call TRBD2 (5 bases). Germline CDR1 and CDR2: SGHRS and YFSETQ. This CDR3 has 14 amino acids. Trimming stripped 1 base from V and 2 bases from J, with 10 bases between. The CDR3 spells CASSLSGMAYEQYF. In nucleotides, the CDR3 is TGCGCCAGCAGCTTGTCGGGGATGGCCTACGAGCAGTACTTC.

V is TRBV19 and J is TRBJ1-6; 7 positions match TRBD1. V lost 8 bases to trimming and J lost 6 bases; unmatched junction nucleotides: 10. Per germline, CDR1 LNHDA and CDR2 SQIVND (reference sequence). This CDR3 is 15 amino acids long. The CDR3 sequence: CASAGTAIGNSPLHF. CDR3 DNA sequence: TGTGCCAGTGCCGGGACAGCTATAGGTAATTCACCCCTCCACTTT.

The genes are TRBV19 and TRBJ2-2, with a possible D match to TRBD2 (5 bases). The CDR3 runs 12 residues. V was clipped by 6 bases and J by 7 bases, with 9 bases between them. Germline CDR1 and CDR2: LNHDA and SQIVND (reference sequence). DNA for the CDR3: TGTGCCAGTAGGTTCCGGGGCGGGGAGCTGTTTTTT. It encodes CASRFRGGELFF.

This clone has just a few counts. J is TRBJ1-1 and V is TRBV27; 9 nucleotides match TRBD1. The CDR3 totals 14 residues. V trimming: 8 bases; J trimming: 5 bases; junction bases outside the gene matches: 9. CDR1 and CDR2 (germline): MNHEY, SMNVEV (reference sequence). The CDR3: CASRTGGAGTEAFF. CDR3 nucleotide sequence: TGTGCCAGCCGAACAGGGGGCGCGGGGACTGAAGCTTTCTTT.

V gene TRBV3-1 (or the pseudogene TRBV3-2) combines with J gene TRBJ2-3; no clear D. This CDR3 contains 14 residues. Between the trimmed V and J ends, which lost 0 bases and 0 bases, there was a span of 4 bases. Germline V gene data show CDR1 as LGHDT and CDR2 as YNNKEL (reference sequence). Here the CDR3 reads CASSQDGSTDTQYF. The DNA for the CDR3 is TGTGCCAGCAGCCAAGATGGCAGCACAGATACGCAGTATTTT.

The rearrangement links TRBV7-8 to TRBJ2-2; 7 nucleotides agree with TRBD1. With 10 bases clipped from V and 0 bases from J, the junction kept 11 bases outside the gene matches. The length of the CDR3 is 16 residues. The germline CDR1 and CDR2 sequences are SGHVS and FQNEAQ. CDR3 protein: CATFTLTGPNTGELFF. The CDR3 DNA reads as TGTGCCACCTTTACGTTGACAGGGCCGAACACCGGGGAGCTGTTTTTT.

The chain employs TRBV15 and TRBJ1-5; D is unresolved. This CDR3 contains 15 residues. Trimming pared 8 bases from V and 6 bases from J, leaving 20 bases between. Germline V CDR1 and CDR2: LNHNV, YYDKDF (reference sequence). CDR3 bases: TGTGCCACCTTAGGGTACGCAGGAGCGGGTCAGCCCCAGCATTTT. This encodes CATLGYAGAGQPQHF.

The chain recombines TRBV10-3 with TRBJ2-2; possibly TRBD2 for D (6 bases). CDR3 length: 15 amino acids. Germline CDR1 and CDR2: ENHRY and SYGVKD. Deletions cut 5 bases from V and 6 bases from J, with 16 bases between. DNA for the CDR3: TGTGCCATCAGTCGGGAGCCCGGAAGTGCCGGGGAGCTGTTTTTT. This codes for CAISREPGSAGELFF.

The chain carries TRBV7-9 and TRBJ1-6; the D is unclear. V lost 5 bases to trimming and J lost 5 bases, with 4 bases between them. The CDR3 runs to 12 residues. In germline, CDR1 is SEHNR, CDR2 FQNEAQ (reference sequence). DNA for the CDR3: TGTGCCAGCAGCACAAATAATTCACCCCTCCACTTT. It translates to CASSTNNSPLHF.